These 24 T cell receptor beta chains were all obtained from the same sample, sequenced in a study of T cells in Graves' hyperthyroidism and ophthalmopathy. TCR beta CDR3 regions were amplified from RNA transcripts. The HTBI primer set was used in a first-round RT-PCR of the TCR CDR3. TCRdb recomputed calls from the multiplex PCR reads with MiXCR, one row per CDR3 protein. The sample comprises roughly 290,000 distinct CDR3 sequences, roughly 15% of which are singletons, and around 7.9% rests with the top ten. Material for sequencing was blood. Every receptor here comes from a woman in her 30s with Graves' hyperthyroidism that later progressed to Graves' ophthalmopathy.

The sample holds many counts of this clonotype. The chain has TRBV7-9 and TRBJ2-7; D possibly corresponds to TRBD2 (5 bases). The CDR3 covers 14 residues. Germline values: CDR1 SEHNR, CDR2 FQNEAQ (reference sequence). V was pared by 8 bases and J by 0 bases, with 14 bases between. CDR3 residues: CASVSSGLSYEQYF. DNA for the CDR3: TGTGCCAGCGTCTCCAGCGGACTCTCCTACGAGCAGTACTTC. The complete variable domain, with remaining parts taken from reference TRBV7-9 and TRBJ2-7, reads DTGVSQNPRHKITKRGQNVTFRCDPISEHNRLYWYRQTLGQGPEFLTYFQNEAQLEKSRLLSDRFSAERPKGSFSTLEIQRTEQGDSAMYLCASVSSGLSYEQYFGPGTRLTVT.

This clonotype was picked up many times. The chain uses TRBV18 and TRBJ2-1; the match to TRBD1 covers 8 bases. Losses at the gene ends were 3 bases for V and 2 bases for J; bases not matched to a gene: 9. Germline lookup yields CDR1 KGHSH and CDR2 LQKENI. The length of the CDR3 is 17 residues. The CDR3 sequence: CASSPLKTGDAYNEQFF. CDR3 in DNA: TGTGCCAGCTCACCGCTGAAGACAGGGGATGCCTACAATGAGCAGTTCTTC.

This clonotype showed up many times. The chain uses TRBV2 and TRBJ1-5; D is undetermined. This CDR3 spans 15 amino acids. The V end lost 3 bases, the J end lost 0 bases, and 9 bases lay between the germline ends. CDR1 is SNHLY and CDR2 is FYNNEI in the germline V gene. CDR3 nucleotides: TGTGCCAGCAGTGATTCAGGTTATAGCAATCAGCCCCAGCATTTT. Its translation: CASSDSGYSNQPQHF.

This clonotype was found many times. CDR3 sequence reads: CASSLTDWRGKNIQYF. The CDR3 DNA follows: TGTGCCAGCAGCCTGACTGACTGGCGCGGCAAAAACATTCAGTACTTC. The gene calls are TRBV7-8 and TRBJ2-4; no clear D. This CDR3 is 16 amino acids long. Trimming left V 5 bases short and J 3 bases short, with 17 bases between. The germline V gene has CDR1 SGHVS and CDR2 FQNEAQ. Drawing the rest from reference TRBV7-8 and TRBJ2-4, the complete variable domain is GAGVSQSPRYKVAKRGQDVALRCDPISGHVSLFWYQQALGQGPEFLTYFQNEAQLDKSGLPSDRFFAERPEGSVSTLKIQRTQQEDSAVYLCASSLTDWRGKNIQYFGAGTRLSVL.

The CDR3 sequence: CASTAGTANYGYTF. CDR3 coding DNA: TGTGCCAGCACAGCCGGGACAGCAAACTATGGCTACACCTTC. This chain uses TRBV28 with TRBJ1-2, with 7 bases fitting TRBD1. The CDR3 runs to 14 residues. The germline gives CDR1 MDHEN, CDR2 SYDVKM. Trimming took 7 bases from V and 2 from J; bases not matched to a gene: 7.

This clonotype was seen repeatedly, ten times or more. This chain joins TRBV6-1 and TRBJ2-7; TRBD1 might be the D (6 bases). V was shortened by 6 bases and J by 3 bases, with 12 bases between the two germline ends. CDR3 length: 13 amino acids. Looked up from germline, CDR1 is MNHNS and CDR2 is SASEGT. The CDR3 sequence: CASRDSLIYEQYF. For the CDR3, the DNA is TGTGCCAGCAGGGACAGTTTAATCTACGAGCAGTACTTC.

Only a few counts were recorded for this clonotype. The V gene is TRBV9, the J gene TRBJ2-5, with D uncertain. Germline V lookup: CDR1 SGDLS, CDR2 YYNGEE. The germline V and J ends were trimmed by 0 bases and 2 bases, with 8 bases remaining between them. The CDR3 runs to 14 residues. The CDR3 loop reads CASSVGSAQETQYF. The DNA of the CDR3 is TGTGCCAGCAGCGTAGGCTCTGCGCAAGAGACCCAGTACTTC.

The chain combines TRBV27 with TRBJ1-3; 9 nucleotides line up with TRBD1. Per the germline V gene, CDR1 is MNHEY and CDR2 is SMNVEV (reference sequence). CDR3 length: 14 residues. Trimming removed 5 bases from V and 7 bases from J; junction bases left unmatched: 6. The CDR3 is CASSTGGLPNTIYF. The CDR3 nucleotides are TGTGCCAGCAGTACAGGGGGCCTCCCCAACACCATATATTTT.

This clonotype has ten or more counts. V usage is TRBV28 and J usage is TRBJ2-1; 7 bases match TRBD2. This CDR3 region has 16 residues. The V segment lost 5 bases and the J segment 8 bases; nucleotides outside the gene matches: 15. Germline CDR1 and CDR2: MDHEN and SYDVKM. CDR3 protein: CASSTLTGGRGDEQFF. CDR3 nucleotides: TGTGCCAGCAGTACGCTTACGGGAGGCCGCGGGGATGAGCAGTTCTTC.

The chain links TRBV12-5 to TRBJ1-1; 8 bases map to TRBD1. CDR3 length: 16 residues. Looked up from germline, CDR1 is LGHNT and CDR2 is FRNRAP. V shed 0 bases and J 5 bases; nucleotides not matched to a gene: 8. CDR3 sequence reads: CASGLVLDRTGTEAFF. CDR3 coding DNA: TGTGCTAGTGGTTTGGTCCTAGACCGGACAGGGACTGAAGCTTTCTTT.

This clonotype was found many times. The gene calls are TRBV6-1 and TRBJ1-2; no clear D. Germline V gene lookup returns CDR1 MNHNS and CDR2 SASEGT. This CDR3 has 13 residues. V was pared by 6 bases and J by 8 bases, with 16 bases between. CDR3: CASRKGPGNGYTF. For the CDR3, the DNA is TGTGCCAGCAGAAAAGGGCCCGGGAACGGCTACACCTTC.

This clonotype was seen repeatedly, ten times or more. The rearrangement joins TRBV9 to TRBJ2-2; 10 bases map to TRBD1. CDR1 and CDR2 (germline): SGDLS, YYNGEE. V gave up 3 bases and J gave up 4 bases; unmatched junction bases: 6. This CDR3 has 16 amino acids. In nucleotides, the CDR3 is TGTGCCAGCAGCGGAACCGGGACAGGGGCCACCGGGGAGCTGTTTTTT. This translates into CASSGTGTGATGELFF.

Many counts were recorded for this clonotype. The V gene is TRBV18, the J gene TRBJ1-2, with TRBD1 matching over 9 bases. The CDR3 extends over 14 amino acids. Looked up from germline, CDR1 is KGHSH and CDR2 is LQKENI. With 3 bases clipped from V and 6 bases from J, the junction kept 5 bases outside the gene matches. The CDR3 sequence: CASSPVDRGDGYTF. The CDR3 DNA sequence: TGTGCCAGCTCACCTGTGGACAGGGGCGATGGCTACACCTTC.

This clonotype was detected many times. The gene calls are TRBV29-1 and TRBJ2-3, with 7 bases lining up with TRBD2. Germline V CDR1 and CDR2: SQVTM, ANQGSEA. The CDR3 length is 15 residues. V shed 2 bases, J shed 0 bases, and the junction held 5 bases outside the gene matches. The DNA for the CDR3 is TGCAGCGTTGAACTCCCTAGCGGTAGCACAGATACGCAGTATTTT. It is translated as CSVELPSGSTDTQYF.

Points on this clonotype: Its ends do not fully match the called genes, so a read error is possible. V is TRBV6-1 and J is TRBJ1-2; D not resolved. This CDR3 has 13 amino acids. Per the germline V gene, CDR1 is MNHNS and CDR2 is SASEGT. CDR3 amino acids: CASTNPEGYGYTF. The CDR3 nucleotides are TGCGCCAGCACTAACCCGGAAGGTTATGGCTACACCTTC.

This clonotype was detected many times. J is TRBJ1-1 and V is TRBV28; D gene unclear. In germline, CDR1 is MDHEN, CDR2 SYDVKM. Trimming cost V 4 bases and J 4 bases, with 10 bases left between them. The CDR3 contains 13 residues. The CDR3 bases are TGTGCCAGCAGTTCCGGAGAGCCCACTGAAGCTTTCTTT. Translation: CASSSGEPTEAFF.

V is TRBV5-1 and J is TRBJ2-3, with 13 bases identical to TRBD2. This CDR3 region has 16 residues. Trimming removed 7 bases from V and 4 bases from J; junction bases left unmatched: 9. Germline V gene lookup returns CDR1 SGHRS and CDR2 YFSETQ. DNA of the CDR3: TGCGCCAGCCGGATACTAGCGGGAGGGGCAGCAGATACGCAGTATTTT. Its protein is CASRILAGGAADTQYF. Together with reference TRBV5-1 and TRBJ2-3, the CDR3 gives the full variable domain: KAGVTQTPRYLIKTRGQQVTLSCSPISGHRSVSWYQQTPGQGLQFLFEYFSETQRNKGNFPGRFSGRQFSNSRSEMNVSTLELGDSALYLCASRILAGGAADTQYFGPGTRLTVL.

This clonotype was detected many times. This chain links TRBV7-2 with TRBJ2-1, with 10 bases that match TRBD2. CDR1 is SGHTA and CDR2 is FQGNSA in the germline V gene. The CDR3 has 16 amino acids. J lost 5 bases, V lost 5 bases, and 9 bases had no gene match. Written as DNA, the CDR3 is TGTGCCAGCAGCGCACAGTCTAGCGGGAGAAACAATGAGCAGTTCTTC. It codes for CASSAQSSGRNNEQFF.

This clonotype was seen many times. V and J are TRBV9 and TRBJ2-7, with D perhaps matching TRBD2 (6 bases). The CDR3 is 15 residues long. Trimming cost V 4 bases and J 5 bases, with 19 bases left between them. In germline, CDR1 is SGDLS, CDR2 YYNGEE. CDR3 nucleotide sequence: TGTGCCAGCAGCCCCTTCGGAGCGGGTTCGGACGAGCAGTACTTC. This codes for CASSPFGAGSDEQYF.

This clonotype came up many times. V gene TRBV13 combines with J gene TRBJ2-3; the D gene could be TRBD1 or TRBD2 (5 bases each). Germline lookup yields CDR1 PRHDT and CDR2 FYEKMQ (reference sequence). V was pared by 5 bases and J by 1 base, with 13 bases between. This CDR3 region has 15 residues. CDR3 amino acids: CASSVRDDGTDTQYF. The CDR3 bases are TGTGCCAGCAGCGTCCGGGACGACGGCACAGATACGCAGTATTTT. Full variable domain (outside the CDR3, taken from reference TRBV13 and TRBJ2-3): AAGVIQSPRHLIKEKRETATLKCYPIPRHDTVYWYQQGPGQDPQFLISFYEKMQSDKGSIPDRFSAQQFSDYHSELNMSSLELGDSALYFCASSVRDDGTDTQYFGPGTRLTVL.

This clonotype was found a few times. The CDR3 reads CSATSPTSGSSYEQYF. CDR3 sequence (DNA): TGCAGTGCTACTTCTCCGACTAGCGGGAGCTCCTACGAGCAGTACTTC. The chain is built from TRBV20-1 and TRBJ2-7, with 12 nucleotides matching TRBD2. Trimming at V came to 4 bases and at J to 0 bases, leaving 7 bases not matched to a gene. The CDR3 contains 16 residues. Germline loops: CDR1 DFQATT, CDR2 SNEGSKA (reference sequence).

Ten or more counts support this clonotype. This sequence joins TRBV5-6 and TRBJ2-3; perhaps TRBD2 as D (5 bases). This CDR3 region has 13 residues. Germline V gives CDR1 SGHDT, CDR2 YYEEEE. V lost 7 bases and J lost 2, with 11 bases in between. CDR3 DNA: TGTGCCAGCGGACTCTCGGTCACAGATACGCAGTATTTT. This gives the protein CASGLSVTDTQYF.

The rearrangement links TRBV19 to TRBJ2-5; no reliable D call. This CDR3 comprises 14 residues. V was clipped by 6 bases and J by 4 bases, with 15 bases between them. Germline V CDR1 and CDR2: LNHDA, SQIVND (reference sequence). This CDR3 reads CASRNGPSGETQYF. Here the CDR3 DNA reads TGTGCCAGTAGGAACGGGCCCAGTGGAGAGACCCAGTACTTC. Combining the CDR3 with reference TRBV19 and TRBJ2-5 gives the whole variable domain DGGITQSPKYLFRKEGQNVTLSCEQNLNHDAMYWYRQDPGQGLRLIYYSQIVNDFQKGDIAEGYSVSREKKESFPLTVTSAQKNPTAFYLCASRNGPSGETQYFGPGTRLLVL.

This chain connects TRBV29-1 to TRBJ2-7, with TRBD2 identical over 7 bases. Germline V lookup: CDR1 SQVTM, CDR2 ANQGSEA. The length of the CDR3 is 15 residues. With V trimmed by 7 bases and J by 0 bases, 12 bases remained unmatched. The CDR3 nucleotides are TGCAGCGCCTACTTACGGCGGGGGTTCTCCTACGAGCAGTACTTC. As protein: CSAYLRRGFSYEQYF.